This TCR beta chain was sequenced for a study of Graves' ophthalmopathy and Graves' hyperthyroidism. The CDR3 has 13 amino acids. Germline V gene data show CDR1 as SGHAT and CDR2 as FQNNGV. Losses at the gene ends were 5 bases for V and 4 bases for J; bases not matched to a gene: 4. PBMCs came from more than 8 ml of fresh peripheral blood. This clonotype has ten or more counts. The TCR beta CDR3 regions underwent amplification from RNA transcripts. Second-round multiplex PCR followed a first-round RT-PCR using HTBI primers. Using its own MiXCR run on the multiplex PCR reads, TCRdb lists one record per CDR3 protein. The sample consists of approximately 160,000 distinct CDR3 sequences, around 40% of them appearing once.

The sequencing input was peripheral blood. This clonotype originated in a young man with Graves' ophthalmopathy. The chain has TRBV11-2 and TRBJ1-1; 7 nucleotides agree with TRBD1. The DNA of the CDR3 is TGTGCCAGCAGCCAGGGGGGGTTCACTGAAGCTTTCTTT. This codes for CASSQGGFTEAFF.